This is a list of T cell receptor beta chains from one sample in a study of T-cell reconstitution after alpha-beta-depleted transplantation in children. In TCRdb, the PCR reads were re-called with MiXCR into one record per CDR3 protein. The sample lists about 610,000 distinct CDR3 sequences; 8% to 11% were seen once. Material: PBMCs from the stem cell graft donor, obtained from the stem cell graft. Every receptor here comes from a human donor who donated a stem cell graft to a child with acute myeloid leukemia. CDR3s include the opening cysteine and the closing phenylalanine or tryptophan. A D gene is named only where the DNA matches it firmly. The size field is filled for only some rows; it gives once, few, many or a size class.

v_call: TRBV25-1
d_call: TRBD1
cdr3_length: 15
j_call: TRBJ1-3
clone_size: few
cdr3_nt: TGTGCCAGTAGAAGGACAGGGGCCTCTGGAAACACCATATATTTT
cdr3_aa: CASRRTGASGNTIYF

v_call: TRBV7-2
d_call: TRBD2
cdr3_length: 16
j_call: TRBJ2-3
clone_size: NA
cdr3_nt: TGTGCCAGCAGCCCCGTTAGCGGGGAAAGCACAGATACGCAGTATTTT
cdr3_aa: CASSPVSGESTDTQYF

v_call: TRBV6-4
d_call: TRBD2
cdr3_length: 15
j_call: TRBJ2-1
clone_size: NA
cdr3_nt: TGTGCCAGCAGTGAAGGGCGGGAGGGATACAATGAGCAGTTCTTC
cdr3_aa: CASSEGREGYNEQFF

v_call: TRBV6-1
d_call: NA
cdr3_length: 13
j_call: TRBJ1-2
clone_size: once
cdr3_nt: TGTGCCAGCAGGAATCCACGTGAGAATGGCTACACCTTC
cdr3_aa: CASRNPRENGYTF

v_call: TRBV20-1
d_call: TRBD2
cdr3_length: 14
j_call: TRBJ2-3
clone_size: many
cdr3_nt: TGCAGTGCTAGTGGACTAGCAGACACAGATACGCAGTATTTT
cdr3_aa: CSASGLADTDTQYF

v_call: TRBV18
d_call: NA
cdr3_length: 14
j_call: TRBJ2-2
clone_size: few
cdr3_nt: TGTGCCAGCTCACCAACGGTGGGAACCGGGGAGCTGTTTTTT
cdr3_aa: CASSPTVGTGELFF

v_call: TRBV14
d_call: TRBD1
cdr3_length: 17
j_call: TRBJ2-2
clone_size: NA
cdr3_nt: TGTGCCAGCAGCCCTTGGACAGGGGCGGGAGTCATCGGGGAGCTGTTTTTT
cdr3_aa: CASSPWTGAGVIGELFF

v_call: TRBV6-1
d_call: NA
cdr3_length: 16
j_call: TRBJ2-1
clone_size: many
cdr3_nt: TGTGCCAGCAGTGGCAACAGGGGAGGCTCCTACAATGAGCAGTTCTTC
cdr3_aa: CASSGNRGGSYNEQFF

v_call: TRBV11-1
d_call: NA
cdr3_length: 20
j_call: TRBJ2-5
clone_size: many
cdr3_nt: TGTGCCAGCAGCACCGCAGTTTCCGGGGTGATGGCCCGGATTTTCGAGACCCAGTACTTC
cdr3_aa: CASSTAVSGVMARIFETQYF

v_call: TRBV27
d_call: NA
cdr3_length: 14
j_call: TRBJ2-4
clone_size: many
cdr3_nt: TGTGCCAGCAGTTTGGAAGGGAGCAAAAACATTCAGTACTTC
cdr3_aa: CASSLEGSKNIQYF

v_call: TRBV4-2
d_call: TRBD2
cdr3_length: 16
j_call: TRBJ2-1
clone_size: NA
cdr3_nt: TGTGCCAGCAGCAAAGGGACTAGCGGGAGTTTGAATGAGCAGTTCTTC
cdr3_aa: CASSKGTSGSLNEQFF

v_call: TRBV7-9
d_call: TRBD1
cdr3_length: 16
j_call: TRBJ2-2
clone_size: many
cdr3_nt: TGTGCCAGCAGTTCGCCGGACAGGGGGCGGACCGGGGAGCTGTTTTTT
cdr3_aa: CASSSPDRGRTGELFF

v_call: TRBV3-1
d_call: NA
cdr3_length: 12
j_call: TRBJ1-1
clone_size: few
cdr3_nt: TGTGCCAGCAGCCAAGGTCCCTCGGAGGGTTTCTTT
cdr3_aa: CASSQGPSEGFF

v_call: TRBV3-1
d_call: NA
cdr3_length: 19
j_call: TRBJ2-6
clone_size: NA
cdr3_nt: TGTGCCAGCTGTCCTCCGGGTGGGGGCACGCTGACTGGGGCCAACGTCCTGACTTTC
cdr3_aa: CASCPPGGGTLTGANVLTF

v_call: TRBV4-2
d_call: NA
cdr3_length: 12
j_call: TRBJ1-1
clone_size: many
cdr3_nt: TGTGCCAGCAATAATTGGAGTGATGAAGCCTTCTTT
cdr3_aa: CASNNWSDEAFF

v_call: TRBV5-5
d_call: NA
cdr3_length: 16
j_call: TRBJ2-7
clone_size: NA
cdr3_nt: TGTGCCAGCAGCTTGGGCAGACCCTTGGGGGGCTACGAGCAGTACTTC
cdr3_aa: CASSLGRPLGGYEQYF

v_call: TRBV6-2/TRBV6-3
d_call: NA
cdr3_length: 18
j_call: TRBJ2-5
clone_size: NA
cdr3_nt: TGTGCCAGCAGTTCCGGCCCTAGATTCCCTCCGTACCAAGAGACCCAGTACTTC
cdr3_aa: CASSSGPRFPPYQETQYF

v_call: TRBV20-1
d_call: TRBD2
cdr3_length: 16
j_call: TRBJ2-1
clone_size: few
cdr3_nt: TGCAGTGCTAGAGGACTAGCGGGAGTAACTTACAATGAGCAGTTCTTC
cdr3_aa: CSARGLAGVTYNEQFF

v_call: TRBV21-1
d_call: NA
cdr3_length: 17
j_call: TRBJ2-1
clone_size: NA
cdr3_nt: TGTGCCAGCAGCAAACGGGACACCGAGAGCTCCTACAATGAGCAGTTCTTC
cdr3_aa: CASSKRDTESSYNEQFF

v_call: TRBV7-8
d_call: TRBD2
cdr3_length: 18
j_call: TRBJ2-1
clone_size: many
cdr3_nt: TGTGCCAGCAGCTTAGCCCAGACGTTAGCGGGGTCATACAATGAGCAGTTCTTC
cdr3_aa: CASSLAQTLAGSYNEQFF

v_call: TRBV9
d_call: NA
cdr3_length: 16
j_call: TRBJ1-1
clone_size: many
cdr3_nt: TGTGCCAGCAGCCCACAGGGAGCCCTCTCAAACACTGAAGCTTTCTTT
cdr3_aa: CASSPQGALSNTEAFF

v_call: TRBV6-1
d_call: TRBD1
cdr3_length: 17
j_call: TRBJ1-5
clone_size: many
cdr3_nt: TGTGCCAGCAGTGAACCGGTTGAGGCAGGGGGAAATCAGCCCCAGCATTTT
cdr3_aa: CASSEPVEAGGNQPQHF

v_call: TRBV24-1
d_call: NA
cdr3_length: 12
j_call: TRBJ2-3
clone_size: many
cdr3_nt: TGTGCCACCAGTGACCAGTCAGATACGCAGTATTTT
cdr3_aa: CATSDQSDTQYF

v_call: TRBV19
d_call: TRBD2
cdr3_length: 16
j_call: TRBJ2-7
clone_size: few
cdr3_nt: TGTGCCAGTAGTATAGTGAGCGGGAGCATCTCCTACGAGCAGTACTTC
cdr3_aa: CASSIVSGSISYEQYF

v_call: TRBV7-2
d_call: NA
cdr3_length: 14
j_call: TRBJ2-7
clone_size: NA
cdr3_nt: TGTGCCAGCAGCTTACAGGGTGGCACCTACGAGCAGTACTTC
cdr3_aa: CASSLQGGTYEQYF

v_call: TRBV20-1
d_call: NA
cdr3_length: 12
j_call: TRBJ2-7
clone_size: many
cdr3_nt: TGCAGTGCAGGGGAGTCATCCTACGAGCAGTACTTC
cdr3_aa: CSAGESSYEQYF

v_call: TRBV9
d_call: TRBD2
cdr3_length: 16
j_call: TRBJ2-5
clone_size: few
cdr3_nt: TGTGCCAGCAGCGGGGGACTAGAGAGGCGCGGAGAGACCCAGTACTTC
cdr3_aa: CASSGGLERRGETQYF

v_call: TRBV9
d_call: NA
cdr3_length: 17
j_call: TRBJ2-2
clone_size: few
cdr3_nt: TGTGCCAGCAGCGTATTTGGGCATAGCAGTAACACCGGGGAGCTGTTTTTT
cdr3_aa: CASSVFGHSSNTGELFF

v_call: TRBV20-1
d_call: NA
cdr3_length: 15
j_call: TRBJ2-1
clone_size: many
cdr3_nt: TGCAGTGCGCTAGGGACTGGAGGCCCCTACAATGAGCAGTTCTTC
cdr3_aa: CSALGTGGPYNEQFF

v_call: TRBV7-2
d_call: NA
cdr3_length: 16
j_call: TRBJ1-4
clone_size: NA
cdr3_nt: TGTGCCAGCAGCTCTGGGGGGGAGACTACTAATGAAAAACTGTTTTTT
cdr3_aa: CASSSGGETTNEKLFF

v_call: TRBV29-1
d_call: NA
cdr3_length: 11
j_call: TRBJ1-1
clone_size: NA
cdr3_nt: TGCAGCGTTGTTAACCCTAGTGAAGCTTTCTTT
cdr3_aa: CSVVNPSEAFF

v_call: TRBV12-3/TRBV12-4
d_call: NA
cdr3_length: 14
j_call: TRBJ2-1
clone_size: many
cdr3_nt: TGTGCCAGCAGTTTGTCCGGCTCTTATAATGAGCAGTTCTTC
cdr3_aa: CASSLSGSYNEQFF

v_call: TRBV7-9
d_call: NA
cdr3_length: 13
j_call: TRBJ1-3
clone_size: few
cdr3_nt: TGTGCCAGCAGCTTTTTCTCTGGAAACACCATATATTTT
cdr3_aa: CASSFFSGNTIYF

v_call: TRBV20-1
d_call: NA
cdr3_length: 16
j_call: TRBJ2-6
clone_size: NA
cdr3_nt: TGCAGTGCCCAAGGGGGTCAGAGCTCTGGGGCCAACGTCCTGACTTTC
cdr3_aa: CSAQGGQSSGANVLTF

v_call: TRBV3-1
d_call: NA
cdr3_length: 15
j_call: TRBJ2-3
clone_size: NA
cdr3_nt: TGTGCCAGCACCGACATATCAAACCCAGTCGAGGCGCAGTATTTT
cdr3_aa: CASTDISNPVEAQYF

v_call: TRBV5-6
d_call: NA
cdr3_length: 16
j_call: TRBJ2-7
clone_size: NA
cdr3_nt: TGTGCCAGCAGCTTGAGAGGGTCAGAGTTGGCGGGCGAGCAGTACTTC
cdr3_aa: CASSLRGSELAGEQYF

v_call: TRBV20-1
d_call: NA
cdr3_length: 15
j_call: TRBJ2-3
clone_size: few
cdr3_nt: TGCAGTGCTAAAAGACCCAGGGCTAGCACAGATACGCAGTATTTT
cdr3_aa: CSAKRPRASTDTQYF

v_call: TRBV11-1
d_call: NA
cdr3_length: 13
j_call: TRBJ2-2
clone_size: once
cdr3_nt: TGTGCCGGCAGCGTATGGGGCACCGGGGAGCTGTTTTTT
cdr3_aa: CAGSVWGTGELFF

v_call: TRBV20-1
d_call: TRBD2
cdr3_length: 15
j_call: TRBJ2-5
clone_size: few
cdr3_nt: TGCAGTGCTAGCCCCAGCGGGAGGTTTCAAGAGACCCAGTACTTC
cdr3_aa: CSASPSGRFQETQYF

v_call: TRBV13
d_call: NA
cdr3_length: 15
j_call: TRBJ1-4
clone_size: NA
cdr3_nt: TGTGCCAGCAGCTTATGGGGAGAAACTAATGAAAAACTGTTTTTT
cdr3_aa: CASSLWGETNEKLFF

v_call: TRBV9
d_call: TRBD2
cdr3_length: 15
j_call: TRBJ2-2
clone_size: many
cdr3_nt: TGTGCCAGCAACAGCGGGAGGGCACTCAGGGGGGAGCTGTTTTTT
cdr3_aa: CASNSGRALRGELFF